One sample yielded the 31 T cell receptor beta chains listed below, sequenced in a study of shared clonotypes between healthy human individuals. Profiled with immunoSEQ multiplex PCR; TCRdb holds only in-frame clones, not every one. The sample consists of around 750,000 clones, about 74% of them appearing once. Input material: memory CD4+ T cells sorted from blood. Subset here: CD45RA-negative fraction. These receptors came from a woman under 40 in good health.

Concerning this clone: Other DNA sequences in this sample translate to the same CDR3. The chain employs TRBV6-1 and TRBJ1-5; 9 positions match TRBD1. The CDR3 spans 16 residues. Germline loops: CDR1 MNHNS, CDR2 SASEGT. The ends lost 2 bases at V and 3 bases at J; junction bases unmatched: 5. CDR3 DNA sequence: TGTGCCAGCAGTGAATTTGGGACAGGGTACAATCAGCCCCAGCATTTT. Residues: CASSEFGTGYNQPQHF.

This clone was detected many times. Additional DNA sequences in this sample encode the identical CDR3. V gene TRBV2 combines with J gene TRBJ2-5; D is tentatively TRBD1 or TRBD2 (6 bases each). Germline lookup yields CDR1 SNHLY and CDR2 FYNNEI. Trimming pared 2 bases from V and 4 bases from J, leaving 14 bases between. The CDR3 has 15 amino acids. The CDR3 coding sequence is TGTGCCAGCAGTGAACCGGGGGCGGGATTAGAGACCCAGTACTTC. It yields the protein CASSEPGAGLETQYF. The whole variable domain, filled in from reference TRBV2 and TRBJ2-5, reads EPEVTQTPSHQVTQMGQEVILRCVPISNHLYFYWYRQILGQKVEFLVSFYNNEISEKSEIFDDQFSVERPDGSNFTLKIRSTKLEDSAMYFCASSEPGAGLETQYFGPGTRLLVL.

V gene TRBV28 combines with J gene TRBJ1-1; D may be TRBD1 (5 bases). The V gene's germline CDR1 is MDHEN and CDR2 SYDVKM. The CDR3 consists of 16 residues. V was pared by 3 bases and J by 5 bases, with 19 bases between. CDR3 nucleotides: TGTGCCAGCAGTTTCCTCCTCCCGGGGCGGGTTACTGAAGCTTTCTTT. Amino acids: CASSFLLPGRVTEAFF.

The chain uses TRBV27 and TRBJ2-1; possibly TRBD2 for D (6 bases). Germline lookup yields CDR1 MNHEY and CDR2 SMNVEV (reference sequence). The ends were cut back, 1 base at V and 0 bases at J, with 13 bases in the middle. This CDR3 has 17 residues. CDR3 coding DNA: TGTGCCAGCAGTTTATGGGTGGGGGGAAGCTCCTACAATGAGCAGTTCTTC. Amino acids: CASSLWVGGSSYNEQFF.

The rearrangement joins TRBV7-9 to TRBJ1-1; 8 nucleotides line up with TRBD1. The CDR3 sequence is 14 residues long. Germline V gives CDR1 SEHNR, CDR2 FQNEAQ (reference sequence). The V gene end was trimmed by 4 bases and the J gene end by 6 bases; junction bases not matched to a gene: 7. The CDR3 sequence: CASSSGQGVAEAFF. Written as DNA, the CDR3 is TGTGCCAGCAGCTCTGGACAGGGTGTCGCTGAAGCTTTCTTT.

This chain connects TRBV19 to TRBJ1-5, with D maybe TRBD1 (6 bases). Germline V gene sequence: CDR1 LNHDA, CDR2 SQIVND (reference sequence). The CDR3 has 14 residues. Between the trimmed V and J ends, which lost 7 bases and 7 bases, there was a span of 17 bases. The CDR3 region is CASTPGHRRQPQHF. CDR3 DNA sequence: TGTGCCAGTACCCCGGGACATAGAAGGCAGCCCCAGCATTTT.

Concerning this clone itself: This may come from a read error, since a much larger clone is one base off. Other DNA sequences within the sample encode an identical CDR3. The V and J genes are TRBV5-1 and TRBJ2-1, with TRBD2 identical over 8 bases. Trimming took 0 bases from V and 4 from J; bases not matched to a gene: 3. CDR3 length: 15 amino acids. Germline CDR1 is SGHRS and CDR2 is YFSETQ. DNA for the CDR3: TGCGCCAGCAGCTTGGATACTAGCGGTTACAATGAGCAGTTCTTC. Protein sequence: CASSLDTSGYNEQFF. The full variable domain, completed using reference TRBV5-1 and TRBJ2-1, is KAGVTQTPRYLIKTRGQQVTLSCSPISGHRSVSWYQQTPGQGLQFLFEYFSETQRNKGNFPGRFSGRQFSNSRSEMNVSTLELGDSALYLCASSLDTSGYNEQFFGPGTRLTVL.

This clone was observed a handful of times. The V and J genes are TRBV29-1 and TRBJ2-7, with a possible D match to TRBD1 (5 bases). Germline values: CDR1 SQVTM, CDR2 ANQGSEA. CDR3 length: 12 amino acids. V lost 3 bases to trimming and J lost 6 bases, with 12 bases between them. The CDR3 coding sequence is TGCAGCGTTGATCAGGGATCGGTCGAGCAGTACTTC. Protein product: CSVDQGSVEQYF.

The rearrangement joins TRBV6-1 to TRBJ2-3; 9 bases match TRBD2. The CDR3 runs to 17 residues. Germline loops: CDR1 MNHNS, CDR2 SASEGT. Trimming took 3 bases from V and 4 from J; bases not matched to a gene: 11. The CDR3 protein is CASSDLSAGGPSDTQYF. The CDR3 DNA is TGTGCCAGCAGTGACCTTTCGGCGGGAGGGCCATCAGATACGCAGTATTTT.

This rearrangement joins TRBV5-1 to TRBJ2-5; a weak D match, TRBD2 (6 bases). The germline gives CDR1 SGHRS, CDR2 YFSETQ. The CDR3 has 16 residues. The ends were cut back, 4 bases at V and 1 base at J, with 17 bases in the middle. As DNA, the CDR3 is TGCGCCAGCAGCAAAGGAGCCCGGGACTCCCAAGAGACCCAGTACTTC. Translated, it gives CASSKGARDSQETQYF.

This clone showed up just once. This may arise from a read error, as a much more abundant clone is one base away. The chain combines TRBV19 with TRBJ1-1, with a possible D match to TRBD1 (6 bases). The V gene's germline CDR1 is LNHDA and CDR2 SQIVND (reference sequence). Trimming left V 7 bases short and J 0 bases short, with 21 bases between. CDR3 length equals 17 residues. CDR3 bases: TGTGCCAGTACCGCCGGACAGAAGGCATGCATGAACACTGAAGCTTTCTTT. Residues: CASTAGQKACMNTEAFF.

This chain joins TRBV7-9 and TRBJ1-4, with D uncertain. V was shortened by 0 bases and J by 4 bases, with 12 bases between the two germline ends. The germline gives CDR1 SEHNR, CDR2 FQNEAQ (reference sequence). The CDR3 spans 16 residues. The CDR3 coding sequence is TGTGCCAGCAGCTTAGCGAATACAGAGATTAATGAAAAACTGTTTTTT. Translated, it gives CASSLANTEINEKLFF.

A word on this clone: The sample holds other DNA sequences that translate to the same CDR3. The chain uses TRBV2 and TRBJ2-7; 9 positions match TRBD1. V lost 3 bases and J lost 3; bases outside the gene matches: 3. CDR3 length: 14 residues. In germline, CDR1 is SNHLY, CDR2 FYNNEI. The chain's CDR3 is CASSDVGQGYEQYF. DNA of the CDR3: TGTGCCAGCAGTGACGTGGGACAGGGCTACGAGCAGTACTTC.

The DNA for the CDR3 is TGTGCCTGGACTAGCGGGAGGGCCGGGTACGAGCAGTACTTC. Its translation is CAWTSGRAGYEQYF. The chain employs TRBV30 and TRBJ2-7; 12 bases line up with TRBD2. Germline-derived CDR1 and CDR2 are GTSNPN and SVGIG (reference sequence). The CDR3 has 14 amino acids. Losses at the gene ends were 4 bases for V and 4 bases for J; bases not matched to a gene: 5. The entire variable domain, with the rest obtained from reference TRBV30 and TRBJ2-7, is as follows: SQTIHQWPATLVQPVGSPLSLECTVEGTSNPNLYWYRQAAGRGLQLLFYSVGIGQISSEVPQNLSASRPQDRQFILSSKKLLLSDSGFYLCAWTSGRAGYEQYFGPGTRLTVT.

The gene calls are TRBV5-4 and TRBJ1-4; D uncertain. CDR1 is SGHNT and CDR2 is YYREEE in the germline V gene (reference sequence). The CDR3 covers 14 residues. Trimming took 4 bases from V and 8 from J, leaving 15 bases between them. The CDR3 reads CASSNPGTGEKLFF. In nucleotides, the CDR3 is TGTGCCAGCAGCAACCCGGGCACGGGGGAAAAACTGTTTTTT.

This chain connects TRBV5-1 to TRBJ2-5; D may be TRBD2 (6 bases). The better agreement between TRBJ2-7 and the DNA end casts doubt on the J call. This CDR3 comprises 11 residues. The germline V gene encodes CDR1 SGHRS and CDR2 YFSETQ. The CDR3 protein is CASTWGDEQYF. Here the CDR3 DNA reads TGCGCCAGCACCTGGGGGGACGAGCAGTACTTC.

The rearrangement links TRBV29-1 to TRBJ2-1; D is perhaps TRBD2 (7 bases). Trimming removed 1 base from V and 2 bases from J, with 12 bases in between. The CDR3 sequence is 15 residues long. Germline V gene lookup returns CDR1 SQVTM and CDR2 ANQGSEA. The CDR3 spells CSVEGGGGAYNEQFF. CDR3 DNA: TGCAGCGTTGAAGGGGGAGGGGGGGCCTACAATGAGCAGTTCTTC.

The V and J genes are TRBV27 and TRBJ2-7; D may be TRBD2 (5 bases). The CDR3 length is 13 residues. V gave up 8 bases and J gave up 0 bases, with 11 bases separating them. Germline loops: CDR1 MNHEY, CDR2 SMNVEV (reference sequence). The DNA for the CDR3 is TGTGCCAGCGCCCGGGAAAGCTCCTACGAGCAGTACTTC. It yields the protein CASARESSYEQYF.

V and J are TRBV29-1 and TRBJ1-2; D unresolved. Between the trimmed V and J ends, which lost 4 bases and 6 bases, there was a span of 15 bases. Germline V gene lookup returns CDR1 SQVTM and CDR2 ANQGSEA. The CDR3 extends over 13 amino acids. The CDR3 region has the DNA TGCAGCGTTGGAAGCGAGGTAGTGGATGGCTACACCTTC. Its translation: CSVGSEVVDGYTF.

The CDR3 here is CASSKGLAETNNEQFF. Written as DNA, the CDR3 is TGTGCCAGCAGCAAGGGACTAGCGGAAACCAACAATGAGCAGTTCTTC. This chain uses TRBV7-2 with TRBJ2-1, with TRBD2 matching 11 bases. V gave up 5 bases and J gave up 5 bases; unmatched junction bases: 8. Germline CDR1 is SGHTA and CDR2 is FQGNSA. The CDR3 totals 16 residues.

V usage is TRBV10-3 and J usage is TRBJ2-3; D gene ambiguous. Germline assignment: CDR1 ENHRY and CDR2 SYGVKD. Trimming cost V 3 bases and J 0 bases, with 4 bases left between them. This CDR3 region has 13 residues. The CDR3 sequence is CAISEVSTDTQYF. Written as DNA, the CDR3 is TGTGCCATCAGTGAAGTTAGCACAGATACGCAGTATTTT.

The CDR3 nucleotides are TGTGCCAGCTCACACGACATGTCCTACAATGAGCAGTTCTTC. It encodes CASSHDMSYNEQFF. The V call is TRBV18, the J call TRBJ2-1; no firm D call. The V gene's germline CDR1 is KGHSH and CDR2 LQKENI. The CDR3 loop spans 14 amino acids. Trimming removed 4 bases at V and 1 base at J, with 8 bases between.

On this clone itself: Other DNA variants within this sample encode the same CDR3. The rearrangement uses TRBV7-3 and TRBJ2-2; D gene unclear. V lost 0 bases, J lost 4 bases, and 6 bases lay in between. CDR1 and CDR2 (germline): SGHTA, FQGTGA. This CDR3 contains 14 residues. The CDR3 protein is CASSLTGSTGELFF. The CDR3 DNA is TGTGCCAGCAGCTTAACTGGGTCCACCGGGGAGCTGTTTTTT.

The chain carries TRBV28 and TRBJ2-1; 8 bases fit TRBD2. Per the germline V gene, CDR1 is MDHEN and CDR2 is SYDVKM. The CDR3 sequence is 15 residues long. Germline trimming cut 3 bases from V and 8 bases from J; bases unmatched to any gene: 9. CDR3 sequence: CASSFRAGVKDEQFF. CDR3 DNA sequence: TGTGCCAGCAGTTTTCGAGCGGGAGTGAAAGATGAGCAGTTCTTC.

The chain recombines TRBV6-6 with TRBJ1-1; D gene ambiguous. CDR1 is MNHNY and CDR2 is SVGAGI in the germline V gene (reference sequence). The CDR3 totals 15 residues. V was cut by 0 bases and J by 1 base, with 9 bases left in between. CDR3 coding DNA: TGTGCCAGCAGTTACTCCCCAGGAGCGAACACTGAAGCTTTCTTT. Its protein is CASSYSPGANTEAFF.

The J gene is TRBJ1-2, the V gene TRBV5-1; maybe TRBD1 (5 bases). This CDR3 is 14 amino acids long. Between the trimmed V and J ends, which lost 0 bases and 8 bases, there was a span of 14 bases. Germline lookup yields CDR1 SGHRS and CDR2 YFSETQ. The CDR3 DNA reads as TGCGCCAGCAGCTTGGGGGGACCGGACGAAGGCTACACCTTC. Residues: CASSLGGPDEGYTF. Complete variable domain (other parts from reference TRBV5-1 and TRBJ1-2): KAGVTQTPRYLIKTRGQQVTLSCSPISGHRSVSWYQQTPGQGLQFLFEYFSETQRNKGNFPGRFSGRQFSNSRSEMNVSTLELGDSALYLCASSLGGPDEGYTFGSGTRLTVV.

The CDR3 bases are TGCGCCAGCAGCCAAGATAGGTGGGATGCGACAGATACGCAGTATTTT. Its translation is CASSQDRWDATDTQYF. This chain uses TRBV4-1 with TRBJ2-3; no clear D. CDR1 is MGHRA, CDR2 YSYEKL, per germline. The CDR3 sequence is 16 residues long. V lost 0 bases and J lost 3, with 13 bases in between.

The chain links TRBV5-4 to TRBJ2-7; D is possibly TRBD1 or TRBD2 (5 bases each). From germline, CDR1 is SGHNT and CDR2 YYREEE (reference sequence). The CDR3 has 14 amino acids. V was trimmed by 0 bases and J by 7 bases, leaving 14 bases between them. The CDR3 DNA reads TGTGCCAGCAGCTTGGATCCCAGGGAGCGTGAGCAGTACTTC. This encodes CASSLDPREREQYF.

This clone was picked up many times. The chain joins TRBV5-1 to TRBJ2-7, with 11 bases lining up with TRBD2. This CDR3 is 17 amino acids long. Germline V gene data show CDR1 as SGHRS and CDR2 as YFSETQ. After removal of 4 bases from V and 3 bases from J, the junction contained 12 bases not matched to a gene. The CDR3 bases are TGCGCCAGCAGCGGGGGACTAGCGGCTTATCTAAACTACGAGCAGTACTTC. Encoded protein: CASSGGLAAYLNYEQYF.

This clone has ten or more counts. This sequence joins TRBV7-2 and TRBJ2-1, with D possibly matching TRBD2 (5 bases). The CDR3 is 15 amino acids. V dropped 2 bases and J dropped 8 bases, with 16 bases sitting between them. Looked up from germline, CDR1 is SGHTA and CDR2 is FQGNSA. The CDR3 sequence is CASSLWRASWDEQFF. The CDR3 bases are TGTGCCAGCAGCTTATGGCGGGCCTCTTGGGATGAGCAGTTCTTC. Variable domain in full (rest from reference TRBV7-2 and TRBJ2-1): GAGVSQSPSNKVTEKGKDVELRCDPISGHTALYWYRQSLGQGLEFLIYFQGNSAPDKSGLPSDRFSAERTGGSVSTLTIQRTQQEDSAVYLCASSLWRASWDEQFFGPGTRLTVL.

The chain uses TRBV4-1 and TRBJ1-2, with D unclear. V gave up 2 bases and J gave up 3 bases, with 13 bases separating them. Germline V gene sequence: CDR1 MGHRA, CDR2 YSYEKL. The CDR3 runs to 15 residues. CDR3 loop: CASSQTQGNHYGYTF. CDR3 DNA: TGCGCCAGCAGCCAAACACAAGGGAATCACTATGGCTACACCTTC.